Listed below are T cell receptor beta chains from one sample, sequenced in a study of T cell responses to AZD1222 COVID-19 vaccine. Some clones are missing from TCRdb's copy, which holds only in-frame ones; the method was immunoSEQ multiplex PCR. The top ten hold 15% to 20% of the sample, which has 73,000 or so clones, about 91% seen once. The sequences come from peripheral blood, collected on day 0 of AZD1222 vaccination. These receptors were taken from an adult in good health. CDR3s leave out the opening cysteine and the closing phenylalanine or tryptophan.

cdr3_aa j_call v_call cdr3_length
AIGASVYNEQF TRBJ2-1 TRBV10-3 11
ASSLRDRDNSPLH TRBJ1-6 TRBV28 13
ASSSPRPGQFYEQY TRBJ2-7 TRBV27 14
ASSFGTGKTYEQY TRBJ2-7 TRBV7-2 13
ASSLAGDSNQPQH TRBJ1-5 TRBV7-9 13
ASRSGAKNIQY TRBJ2-4 TRBV5-4 11
AWNQEEGNTIY TRBJ1-3 TRBV30 11
ASSTRDSSGANVLT TRBJ2-6 TRBV6-2/TRBV6-3 14
ASSDGTSGGASTDTQY TRBJ2-3 TRBV3-1/TRBV3-2 16
ASSFDSSSYNEQF TRBJ2-1 TRBV19 13
ASSPSGRITDTQY TRBJ2-3 TRBV9 13
ASSLHKTVS TRBJ2-3 TRBV13 9
ASSRGQGASPLH TRBJ1-6 TRBV4-1 12
ASSLGGGAYEQF TRBJ2-1 TRBV6-2/TRBV6-3 12
ASSRGRGFQETQY TRBJ2-5 TRBV28 13
ASSYGGRDYGYT TRBJ1-2 TRBV28 12
ASSFRSHPATMDYGYT TRBJ1-2 TRBV27 16
ASSSGLGGVAQY TRBJ2-3 TRBV11-2 12
IVAGAGVNAEAF TRBJ1-1 TRBV29-1 12
ASSKDRGRDTGELF TRBJ2-2 TRBV7-3 14
ASGVQSYNEQF TRBJ2-1 TRBV19 11
ATGEKSSYEQY TRBJ2-7 TRBV19 11
ASSLGRGTGQAEAF TRBJ1-1 TRBV13 14
ASSEGGAYGYT TRBJ1-2 TRBV2 11
ASNENKTGRTYGYT TRBJ1-2 TRBV21-1 14
ASSGGDSSYNEQF TRBJ2-1 TRBV7-9 13
ATSDMSGRPQH TRBJ1-5 TRBV24-1 11
ASSLAGTGKGGADYGYT TRBJ1-2 TRBV7-9 17
ASSFRKSTDTQY TRBJ2-3 TRBV5-1 12
ASSPVGRNSPLH TRBJ1-6 TRBV4-1 12
ASSWTGSADTQY TRBJ2-3 TRBV5-1 12
ASSVAGLAYNEQF TRBJ2-1 TRBV9 13
ASSPLDPYEQY TRBJ2-7 TRBV7-6 11
ASSFSGLSSYEQY TRBJ2-7 TRBV5-1 13
SVVRGVGNNEQF TRBJ2-1 TRBV29-1 12
ASSLDRGGRPEAF TRBJ1-1 TRBV27 13
ASSPAELAKNIQY TRBJ2-4 TRBV4-1 13
ASSPPGARVPGELF TRBJ2-2 TRBV11-2 14
ATSRERGGTDTQY TRBJ2-3 TRBV15 13
ASSVGPSNQPQH TRBJ1-5 TRBV9 12
ASSYQGRPRTDTQY TRBJ2-3 TRBV6-2/TRBV6-3 14
ASSSPEGGVYNEQF TRBJ2-1 TRBV13 14
ASSFGQEQF TRBJ2-1 TRBV27 9
ASTLEDGGELF TRBJ2-2 TRBV6-5 11
ASSQDGHDNEQF TRBJ2-1 TRBV4-3 12
ASSPSSTGGLDTQY TRBJ2-3 TRBV27 14
ASSLGVAGGGTGELF TRBJ2-2 TRBV11-2 15
ASPGVPYEQY TRBJ2-7 TRBV27 10
ASSEGLSTDTQY TRBJ2-3 TRBV2 12
ASTTPGTSNNEQF TRBJ2-1 TRBV19 13
AIRPGQGTYGYT TRBJ1-2 TRBV10-3 12
ASSLVGPGHSGNTIY TRBJ1-3 TRBV7-6 15
ASSFGGSTEAF TRBJ1-1 TRBV27 11
ASSLDRANTEAF TRBJ1-1 TRBV3-1/TRBV3-2 12
ASSPNAGNQPQH TRBJ1-5 TRBV11-2 12
ASSQEMGVGGSRNEQY TRBJ2-7 TRBV4-1 16